This T cell receptor beta chain came from a study of beta chain features in type 1 diabetes. Expressed TCRB transcripts were sequenced, since all the RNA that had been isolated was reverse transcribed. The protocol was immunoSEQ multiplex PCR, while the TCRdb copy is restricted to in-frame clones and leaves out a portion. This sample has about 360,000 clones; roughly an eighth occur once, and the top ten carry around 0.0099%. With respect to this clone: The target antigen is unknown.

Findings of the study overall: The VDJ junctions of type 1 diabetes patients carried fewer insertions and more deletions. Type 1 diabetes patients had moderately but significantly shorter TCRB CDR3s in all four CD4+ subsets.

With 0 bases removed from V and 6 bases from J, the gap between germline ends came to 10 bases. Germline lookup yields CDR1 SGDLS and CDR2 YYNGEE. The length of the CDR3 is 13 residues. The TCR sequence derives from a woman younger than 30 with type 1 diabetes. J is TRBJ2-7 and V is TRBV9; no clear D gene. Material for sequencing was naive CD4+ T cells from blood. DNA for the CDR3: TGTGCCAGCAGCGTAGACGATTGGAGCGAGCAGTACTTC. This sequence encodes CASSVDDWSEQYF.